This record covers a single T cell receptor beta chain. Measured with immunoSEQ multiplex PCR; TCRdb has only the in-frame clones, and not every one. Of 39,000 or so clones in the sample, roughly 80% were seen once. Germline CDR1 is SGHRS and CDR2 is YFSETQ. CDR3 length: 13 amino acids. The germline V and J ends were trimmed by 4 bases and 0 bases, with 8 bases remaining between them. These data belong to a study of immune evolution from preneoplasia to lung adenocarcinoma. V is TRBV5-1 and J is TRBJ2-7; tentative D call: TRBD1 (5 bases). This clonotype was obtained from a person aged 55-75 years with lung adenocarcinoma. The sequenced sample consisted of FFPE invasive lung adenocarcinoma tissue. In DNA form, the CDR3 reads TGCGCCAGCAGCCAGGGATCCTCCTACGAGCAGTACTTC. It is translated as CASSQGSSYEQYF.